This entry is about one TCR beta chain. Its specificity is not known. The entry originates in a study of early T cells in non-severe SARS-CoV-2 infection. At the level of the study: Chains from this unsorted whole-blood bulk RNA could not be paired.

Separate cDNA molecules each had unique molecular identifiers attached to them. Via MiXCR, TCRdb re-called the 5' RACE reads, giving one row per CDR3 protein. The table shows 45,000 to 55,000 distinct CDR3 sequences, with over 7.5% occurring only once. Study-level findings and limits: Using VDJdb, the matching emphasized anti-spike CD8 responses while missing private and CD4 specificities.

Unmatched junction bases numbered 11, after V lost 4 bases and J lost 1 base. The CDR3 covers 17 residues. The source of this sequence is an adult who was a healthcare worker with PCR-confirmed SARS-CoV-2 infection or an uninfected control (not recorded which). The chain combines TRBV12-3 or TRBV12-4 with TRBJ1-1; TRBD1 agrees at 8 bases. The sequencing input was whole blood. CDR3 amino acids: CASSSPGTGLENTEAFF. The CDR3 coding sequence is TGTGCCAGCAGTTCCCCCGGGACAGGTTTGGAGAACACTGAAGCTTTCTTT.